This T cell receptor (beta chain) was retrieved from a study of blood T cell repertoires in COVID-19. Study-wide context: Acute-phase and convalescent COVID-19 samples originated in the United States, Italy and Spain. Sample material is recorded as cDNA or gDNA derived from T cells, B-cell-depleted T cells, or PBMCs.

This CDR3 is built from 18 residues. Trimming removed 6 bases from V and 7 bases from J, with 31 bases in between. Germline V CDR1 and CDR2: SGHRS, YFSETQ. In the source study's methods: Scientists estimated how many nucleated cells there were by amplifying reference gene primers. Only in-frame clones appear in the TCRdb table, and some are missing; sequencing was by immunoSEQ multiplex PCR. The DNA gave D and trimming, while V, J and clone size come from that table. This table holds 39,000 or so clones, nearly 90% found once. Material: peripheral blood. The rearrangement joins TRBV5-1 to TRBJ1-2; D might be TRBD1 (6 bases). The receptor was isolated from a human donor in a cohort sampled during active COVID-19. CDR3 DNA sequence: TGCGCCAGCACCCCTATGTTGGGGGCAGAGGATGCCACCTTTGGCTACACCTTC. This codes for CASTPMLGAEDATFGYTF.